The clone carrying this T cell receptor (beta chain) has a handful of counts. What it binds is unknown. This sample includes further DNA sequences coding for the same CDR3. The data originate from a study of cytomegalovirus exposure and HLA in healthy donors. This CDR3 has 12 residues. V lost 4 bases, J lost 1 base, and 7 bases lay in between. Germline lookup yields CDR1 SQVTM and CDR2 ANQGSEA. 60 Vbeta and 13 Jbeta primers were used in PCR. The data were produced by immunoSEQ multiplex PCR, yet TCRdb's version contains in-frame clones alone and is incomplete. The repertoire holds around 160,000 clones, around 67% seen once, with 1.5% to 2% in the top ten. Whole-study findings and limits: As confirmed in vitro, three CMV-associated chains were specific for CMV antigens.

V is TRBV29-1 and J is TRBJ1-1; weak D call: TRBD1 (6 bases). Specimen: PBMCs. The clonotype comes from a woman under 30 in good health and CMV-seronegative. Here the CDR3 DNA reads TGCAGCGTTGTAGGGGGGAACACTGAAGCTTTCTTT. It encodes CSVVGGNTEAFF.